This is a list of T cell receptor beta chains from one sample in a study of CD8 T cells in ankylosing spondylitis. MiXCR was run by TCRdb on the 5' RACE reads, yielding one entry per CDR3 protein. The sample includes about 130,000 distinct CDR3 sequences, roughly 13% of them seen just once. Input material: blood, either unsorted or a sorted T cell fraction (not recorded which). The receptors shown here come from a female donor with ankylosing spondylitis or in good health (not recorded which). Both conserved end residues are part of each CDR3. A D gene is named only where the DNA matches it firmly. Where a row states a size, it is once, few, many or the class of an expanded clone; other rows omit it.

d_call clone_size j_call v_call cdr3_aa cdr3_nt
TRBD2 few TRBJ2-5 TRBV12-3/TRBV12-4 CASSYGGSETQYF TGTGCCAGCAGTTATGGCGGGAGTGAGACCCAGTACTTC
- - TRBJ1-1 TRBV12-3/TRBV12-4 CASSLRGPGTEAFF TGTGCCAGCAGTTTACGGGGGCCGGGCACTGAAGCTTTCTTT
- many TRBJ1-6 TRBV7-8 CASSLGGRQINSPLHF TGTGCCAGCAGCTTAGGGGGACGACAGATTAATTCACCCCTCCACTTT
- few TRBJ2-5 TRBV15 CATSRDYKGVETQYF TGTGCCACCAGCAGAGATTATAAGGGGGTGGAGACCCAGTACTTC
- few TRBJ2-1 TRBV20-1 CSAGGHSASSYNEQFF TGCAGTGCCGGGGGCCACTCCGCTAGCTCCTACAATGAGCAGTTCTTC
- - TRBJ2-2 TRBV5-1 CASTIRDTGELFF TGCGCCAGCACCATCAGGGATACCGGGGAGCTGTTTTTT
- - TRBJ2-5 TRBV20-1 CSAMKGRETQYF TGCAGTGCTATGAAGGGACGAGAGACCCAGTACTTC
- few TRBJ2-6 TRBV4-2 CASSQVLSSGANVLTF TGTGCCAGCAGCCAAGTGTTGAGCTCTGGGGCCAACGTCCTGACTTTC
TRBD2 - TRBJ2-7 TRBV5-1 CASSVISAGGPYEQYF TGCGCCAGCAGCGTGATTTCAGCGGGGGGCCCTTACGAGCAGTACTTC
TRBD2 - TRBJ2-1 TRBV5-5 CASSPLGTSGKGQFF TGTGCCAGCAGCCCGCTCGGGACTAGCGGGAAAGGGCAGTTCTTC
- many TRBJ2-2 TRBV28 CASASQNTGELFF TGTGCCAGCGCTTCGCAGAACACCGGGGAGCTGTTTTTT
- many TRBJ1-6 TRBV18 CASSPVNEQENSPLHF TGTGCCAGCTCACCAGTCAACGAGCAGGAGAATTCACCCCTCCACTTT
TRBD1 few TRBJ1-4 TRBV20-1 CSARGTGHFTNEKLFF TGCAGTGCTAGAGGGACAGGACATTTTACTAATGAAAAACTGTTTTTT
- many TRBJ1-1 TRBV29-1 CSGSTSNTEAFF TGCAGCGGCTCGACGAGTAACACTGAAGCTTTCTTT
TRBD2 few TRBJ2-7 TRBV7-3 CASSSPGLASYEQYF TGTGCCAGCAGCTCTCCGGGACTAGCGTCGTACGAGCAGTACTTC
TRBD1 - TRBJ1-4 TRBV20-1 CSASGTGNEKLFF TGCAGTGCTTCCGGGACAGGGAATGAAAAACTGTTTTTT
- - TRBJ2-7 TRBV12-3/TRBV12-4 CASSLGGDRYEQYF TGTGCCAGCAGTTTGGGAGGGGACAGGTACGAGCAGTACTTC
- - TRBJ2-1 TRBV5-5 CASSIPGYGDEQFF TGTGCCAGCAGCATACCCGGGTACGGAGATGAGCAGTTCTTC
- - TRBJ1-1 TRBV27 CATARVLNTEAFF TGTGCCACCGCCAGGGTTCTCAACACTGAAGCTTTCTTT
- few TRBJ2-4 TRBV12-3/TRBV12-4 CASTTLGWGTPKNIQYF TGTGCCAGCACCACCCTGGGGTGGGGTACTCCCAAAAACATTCAGTACTTC
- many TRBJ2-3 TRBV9 CASSVVGWADTQYF TGTGCCAGCAGCGTAGTGGGGTGGGCGGATACGCAGTATTTT
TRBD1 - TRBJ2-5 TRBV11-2 CASSFQGESKETQYF TGTGCCAGCAGCTTTCAGGGGGAATCGAAAGAGACCCAGTACTTC
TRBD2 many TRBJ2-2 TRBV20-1 CSAIAGGITGELFF TGCAGTGCTATAGCGGGAGGGATCACCGGGGAGCTGTTTTTT
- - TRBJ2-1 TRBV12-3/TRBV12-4 CASSLVELSYNEQFF TGTGCCAGCAGTTTAGTCGAGCTGTCCTACAATGAGCAGTTCTTC
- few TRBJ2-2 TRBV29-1 CSVLPSYGELFF TGCAGCGTTTTACCTTCTTACGGGGAGCTGTTTTTT
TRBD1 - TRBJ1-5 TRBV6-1 CASSPRGAGNQPQHF TGTGCCAGCAGTCCCAGGGGGGCGGGCAATCAGCCCCAGCATTTT
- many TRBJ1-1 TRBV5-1 CASSLRTNTEAFF TGCGCCAGCAGCCTCCGAACGAACACTGAAGCTTTCTTT
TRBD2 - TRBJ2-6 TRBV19 CASKGLAGAGANVLTF TGTGCCAGTAAAGGGCTAGCGGGAGCTGGGGCCAACGTCCTGACTTTC
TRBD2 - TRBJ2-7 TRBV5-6 CASSLIPSGNYEQYF TGTGCCAGCAGCCTGATACCTAGCGGGAACTACGAGCAGTACTTC
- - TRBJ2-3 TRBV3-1 CASSPNGGGSTDTQYF TGTGCCAGCAGCCCCAATGGGGGCGGCAGCACAGATACGCAGTATTTT
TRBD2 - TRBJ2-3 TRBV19 CASSRGGYGPDTQYF TGTGCCAGTAGCCGGGGGGGCTATGGCCCAGATACGCAGTATTTT
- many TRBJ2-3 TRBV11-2 CASSLPDYTDTQYF TGTGCCAGCAGCTTACCAGATTACACAGATACGCAGTATTTT
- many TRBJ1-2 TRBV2 CASSPTSQHYGYTF TGTGCCAGCAGTCCAACGTCACAACACTATGGCTACACCTTC
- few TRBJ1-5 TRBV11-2 CASSLRLGDQPQHF TGTGCCAGCAGCTTAAGGCTGGGGGATCAGCCCCAGCATTTT
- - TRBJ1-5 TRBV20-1 CSAIRDSNQPQHF TGCAGTGCGATCCGGGACTCCAATCAGCCCCAGCATTTT
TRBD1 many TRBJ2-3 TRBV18 CASATGGGTDTQYF TGTGCCAGCGCTACAGGGGGCGGCACAGATACGCAGTATTTT
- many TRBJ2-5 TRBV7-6 CASSLVAETQYF TGTGCCAGCAGCTTAGTAGCTGAGACCCAGTACTTC
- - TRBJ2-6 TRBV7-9 CASSHRQAPGANGLTF TGTGCCAGCAGCCACCGACAGGCTCCTGGGGCCAACGGCCTGACTTTC
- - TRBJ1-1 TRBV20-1 CSPEEGRRDTEAFF TGCAGTCCCGAAGAGGGGAGGAGGGACACTGAAGCTTTCTTT
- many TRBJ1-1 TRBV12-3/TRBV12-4 CASGRAGLNTEAFF TGTGCCAGCGGCCGGGCAGGATTGAACACTGAAGCTTTCTTT
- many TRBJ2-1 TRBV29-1 CSVEVRPDNEQFF TGCAGCGTTGAAGTACGGCCGGACAATGAGCAGTTCTTC
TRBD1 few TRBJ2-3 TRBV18 CASSTRQGSTDTQYF TGTGCCAGCTCAACCCGACAGGGTAGCACAGATACGCAGTATTTT
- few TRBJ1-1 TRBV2 CASRRDLNTEAFF TGTGCCAGCAGACGGGACCTGAACACTGAAGCTTTCTTT
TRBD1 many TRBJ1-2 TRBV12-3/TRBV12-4 CASSLFSGQIYGYTF TGTGCCAGCAGTTTGTTTTCGGGACAGATCTATGGCTACACCTTC
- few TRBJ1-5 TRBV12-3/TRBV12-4 CASSLGAPHQPQHF TGTGCCAGCAGTTTAGGGGCACCACATCAGCCCCAGCATTTT
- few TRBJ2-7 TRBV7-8 CASIRLADSYEQYF TGTGCCAGCATTCGCTTAGCGGACTCCTACGAGCAGTACTTC
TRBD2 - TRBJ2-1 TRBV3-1 CASSHQIKREGPYNEQFF TGTGCCAGCAGCCACCAGATAAAGCGGGAGGGCCCCTACAATGAGCAGTTCTTC
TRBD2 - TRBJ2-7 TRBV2 CASSEARSGGTYEQYF TGTGCCAGCAGTGAAGCGCGATCGGGAGGAACCTACGAGCAGTACTTC
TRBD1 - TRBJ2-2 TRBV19 CASERGQGTGELFF TGTGCCAGCGAAAGGGGACAGGGCACCGGGGAGCTGTTTTTT
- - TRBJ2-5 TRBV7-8 CASSYLLLQETQHF TGTGCCAGCAGCTACCTCCTCCTCCAAGAGACCCAGCACTTC
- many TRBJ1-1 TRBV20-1 CSATGTQNTEAFF TGCAGTGCTACAGGGACACAGAACACTGAAGCTTTCTTT
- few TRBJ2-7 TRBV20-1 CSASRGTYEQYF TGCAGTGCTTCCCGGGGGACCTACGAGCAGTACTTC
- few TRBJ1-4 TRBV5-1 CASSLGTPSTNEKLFF TGCGCCAGCAGCTTGGGGACCCCGTCGACTAATGAAAAACTGTTTTTT
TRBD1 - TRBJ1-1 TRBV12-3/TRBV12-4 CASTQGQMNTEAFF TGTGCCAGCACCCAGGGACAGATGAACACTGAAGCTTTCTTT
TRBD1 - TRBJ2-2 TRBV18 CANSPIEQGSTGELFF TGTGCCAACTCACCAATCGAACAGGGGAGCACCGGGGAGCTGTTTTTT